Presented here are 27 T cell receptor beta chains from one specimen sequenced in a study of T-cell memory formation after mild COVID-19. MiXCR was run by TCRdb on the 5' RACE reads, yielding one entry per CDR3 protein. The sample consists of under 250,000 distinct CDR3 sequences, over 15% of them appearing once. Source material: PBMCs or a T cell subset sorted from them (not recorded which). The receptors shown here come from an adult woman who had mild COVID-19 (a few samples of this study predate the infection). Cell type and time point are not known.

The gene calls are TRBV18 and TRBJ2-7, with 12 nucleotides matching TRBD2. V was pared by 3 bases and J by 1 base, with 1 base of the junction left unmatched. CDR3 size: 15 residues. Germline loops: CDR1 KGHSH, CDR2 LQKENI. The CDR3 here is CASSPTSGGSYEQYF. CDR3 sequence (DNA): TGTGCCAGCTCACCGACTAGCGGGGGATCCTACGAGCAGTACTTC.

The V and J genes are TRBV29-1 and TRBJ2-5; 10 nucleotides align to TRBD1. Germline lookup yields CDR1 SQVTM and CDR2 ANQGSEA. The CDR3 is 13 residues long. The trim removed 6 bases at V and 7 bases at J, leaving 8 bases unmatched. CDR3 DNA: TGCAGCGTGGGACAGGGGTCTGGAACGACCCAGTACTTC. Protein: CSVGQGSGTTQYF.

V and J are TRBV5-1 and TRBJ2-1, with 12 bases fitting TRBD2. The length of the CDR3 is 16 residues. Germline lookup yields CDR1 SGHRS and CDR2 YFSETQ. Losses at the gene ends were 1 base for V and 9 bases for J; bases not matched to a gene: 8. The CDR3: CASSLFASGGVVEQFF. CDR3 DNA: TGCGCCAGCAGCTTGTTTGCTAGCGGGGGGGTTGTTGAGCAGTTCTTC.

This clonotype has more than one count but fewer than ten. This chain uses TRBV11-2 with TRBJ2-1; D might be TRBD2 (6 bases). CDR1 is SGHAT, CDR2 FQNNGV, per germline. Trimming removed 2 bases from V and 6 bases from J, with 8 bases in between. There are 13 residues in the CDR3. The CDR3: CASSLMTSNEQFF. The CDR3 region has the DNA TGTGCCAGCAGCTTAATGACTAGCAATGAGCAGTTCTTC.

Only one count was recorded for this clonotype. The rearrangement uses TRBV2 and TRBJ2-1, with a weak D call TRBD1 (5 bases). From germline, CDR1 is SNHLY and CDR2 FYNNEI. The V gene lost 2 bases and the J gene lost 5 bases, with 13 bases spanning the gap. The CDR3 extends over 15 amino acids. The CDR3, as DNA: TGTGCCAGCAGTGAACCATGGCTCAGGGACAATGAGCAGTTCTTC. Protein sequence: CASSEPWLRDNEQFF.

This clonotype has more than one count but fewer than ten. The chain joins TRBV6-2 or TRBV6-3 to TRBJ2-5, with 7 bases aligning to TRBD1. Germline assignment: CDR1 MNHEY and CDR2 SVGEGT. The CDR3 covers 17 residues. V trimming: 6 bases; J trimming: 3 bases; junction bases outside the gene matches: 16. The CDR3 DNA follows: TGTGCCAGCAGCCTCCACCCTACTAGGGACAGAGAAGAGACCCAGTACTTC. This gives the protein CASSLHPTRDREETQYF.

The chain joins TRBV12-3 or TRBV12-4 to TRBJ1-4; 7 nucleotides align to TRBD1. After removal of 3 bases from V and 1 base from J, the junction contained 2 bases not matched to a gene. CDR3 length equals 15 residues. CDR3: CASSLRQGTNEKLFF. DNA of the CDR3: TGTGCCAGCAGTTTGAGACAGGGAACTAATGAAAAACTGTTTTTT.

This clonotype was picked up a small number of times. The gene calls are TRBV5-1 and TRBJ1-1, with 11 positions matching TRBD1. V shed 4 bases and J 4 bases; nucleotides not matched to a gene: 6. This CDR3 is 15 amino acids long. Germline loops: CDR1 SGHRS, CDR2 YFSETQ. In DNA form, the CDR3 reads TGCGCCAGCAGCGTCCTAGGGACAGGGGGCACTGAAGCTTTCTTT. It specifies CASSVLGTGGTEAFF.

The J gene is TRBJ2-7, the V gene TRBV7-2; 7 bases align to TRBD2. Germline V gene sequence: CDR1 SGHTA, CDR2 FQGNSA. The CDR3 consists of 14 residues. Trimming removed 10 bases from V and 1 base from J; junction bases left unmatched: 10. CDR3 DNA: TGTGCCACGAATGAGGGCGGGAGTTCCTACGAGCAGTACTTC. Translated: CATNEGGSSYEQYF.

The rearrangement links TRBV7-3 to TRBJ2-3; D remains unclear. This CDR3 is 13 amino acids long. From germline, CDR1 is SGHTA and CDR2 FQGTGA. V lost 0 bases and J 2 bases, leaving 3 bases between the germline ends. The CDR3 nucleotides read TGTGCCAGCAGCTTAACGTACACAGATACGCAGTATTTT. This translates into CASSLTYTDTQYF.

The V gene is TRBV11-3, the J gene TRBJ2-5, with D unclear. Germline V gene lookup returns CDR1 SGHNT and CDR2 YENEEA. V dropped 2 bases and J dropped 1 base, with 8 bases sitting between them. This CDR3 has 14 amino acids. CDR3 amino acids: CASSLPLGQETQYF. The CDR3 DNA follows: TGTGCCAGCAGCTTACCACTGGGCCAAGAGACCCAGTACTTC.

This clonotype was observed a few times. This chain joins TRBV11-2 and TRBJ2-1, with a possible D match to TRBD2 (6 bases). The CDR3 has 18 amino acids. The germline CDR1 and CDR2 sequences are SGHAT and FQNNGV. Trimming removed 0 bases from V and 2 bases from J, with 17 bases in between. CDR3 region: CASSLDLSSGGTYNEQFF. The CDR3, as DNA: TGTGCCAGCAGCTTAGATTTAAGTAGCGGAGGAACCTACAATGAGCAGTTCTTC.

The CDR3 loop reads CSVRGSIDEQFF. The CDR3 nucleotides are TGCAGCGTTCGTGGGAGTATCGATGAGCAGTTCTTC. The chain recombines TRBV29-1 with TRBJ2-1; D is possibly TRBD2 (5 bases). This CDR3 contains 12 residues. In germline, CDR1 is SQVTM, CDR2 ANQGSEA. With 5 bases removed from V and 8 bases from J, the gap between germline ends came to 13 bases.

This clonotype was observed at least ten times. The chain combines TRBV7-8 with TRBJ2-1; D assignment may be TRBD1 or TRBD2 (6 bases each). This CDR3 spans 13 amino acids. Looked up from germline, CDR1 is SGHVS and CDR2 is FQNEAQ. Trimming left V 0 bases short and J 8 bases short, with 8 bases between. The CDR3 DNA reads as TGTGCCAGCAGCTTAGCGGGGGGCTATGAGCAGTTCTTC. This gives the protein CASSLAGGYEQFF.

This clonotype was seen only a few times. The chain has TRBV20-1 and TRBJ2-1; unclear D gene. The V and J ends lost 0 bases and 6 bases respectively, with 6 bases between them. Germline lookup yields CDR1 DFQATT and CDR2 SNEGSKA (reference sequence). The length of the CDR3 is 12 residues. CDR3 residues: CSARDLLNEQFF. CDR3 nucleotides: TGCAGTGCTAGAGATCTCCTCAATGAGCAGTTCTTC.

This clonotype was observed a few times. J is TRBJ1-5 and V is TRBV20-1; 8 positions match TRBD1. Germline CDR1 and CDR2: DFQATT and SNEGSKA (reference sequence). J was trimmed by 4 bases and V by 3 bases; bases with no gene match: 14. This CDR3 has 17 amino acids. The CDR3 protein is CSARADYRGVKNQPQHF. The CDR3 coding sequence is TGCAGTGCTAGGGCCGATTACAGGGGGGTTAAGAATCAGCCCCAGCATTTT.

This chain uses TRBV20-1 with TRBJ1-2, with 9 bases matching TRBD1. Germline CDR1 reads DFQATT; CDR2 reads SNEGSKA (reference sequence). This CDR3 has 13 residues. Trimming removed 6 bases from V and 7 bases from J; junction bases left unmatched: 9. The CDR3: CSARTGGDGGYTF. CDR3 sequence (DNA): TGCAGTGCAAGAACAGGGGGCGACGGTGGCTACACCTTC.

V and J are TRBV7-9 and TRBJ1-2; no clear D. Trimming cost V 3 bases and J 4 bases, with 15 bases left between them. Germline lookup yields CDR1 SEHNR and CDR2 FQNEAQ (reference sequence). This CDR3 contains 15 residues. CDR3 sequence: CASSFVEPAVYGYTF. The CDR3 DNA follows: TGTGCCAGCAGCTTCGTTGAGCCCGCGGTCTATGGCTACACCTTC.

This clonotype was seen only a few times. This chain uses TRBV4-1 with TRBJ1-2, with a weak D call TRBD1 (6 bases). Germline V gene sequence: CDR1 MGHRA, CDR2 YSYEKL. The CDR3 extends over 16 amino acids. V was clipped by 0 bases and J by 7 bases, with 18 bases between them. In DNA, the CDR3 is TGCGCCAGCAGCCAAGATATGATAGGCAGGGGCGGTGGCTACACCTTC. Its protein product is CASSQDMIGRGGGYTF.

A few counts support this clonotype. J is TRBJ1-5 and V is TRBV12-3 or TRBV12-4; D is unclear. Trimming pared 6 bases from V and 7 bases from J, leaving 10 bases between. The CDR3 totals 12 residues. CDR3 residues: CASSPRPQPQHF. Here the CDR3 DNA reads TGTGCCAGCAGCCCGCGGCCGCAGCCCCAGCATTTT.

This clonotype was observed a handful of times. The genes are TRBV7-9 and TRBJ2-7; D uncertain. The CDR3 contains 13 residues. Germline-derived CDR1 and CDR2 are SEHNR and FQNEAQ (reference sequence). Trimming removed 3 bases at V and 2 bases at J, with 8 bases between. CDR3 DNA sequence: TGTGCCAGCAGCTTCACTTCCACCTACGAGCAGTACTTC. This gives the protein CASSFTSTYEQYF.

This clonotype was observed a few times. V gene TRBV12-3 or TRBV12-4 combines with J gene TRBJ1-1; TRBD1 agrees at 9 bases. Losses at the gene ends were 5 bases for V and 4 bases for J; bases not matched to a gene: 8. The CDR3 has 15 residues. CDR3 protein: CASSPRQGGSTEAFF. The DNA of the CDR3 is TGTGCCAGCAGTCCTCGACAGGGGGGGAGCACTGAAGCTTTCTTT.

This clonotype was counted between two and nine times. The chain links TRBV23-1 to TRBJ1-2; D is possibly TRBD1 (5 bases). TRBV23-1 is identified as an open reading frame with a role that is uncertain. V was shortened by 7 bases and J by 4 bases, with 22 bases between the two germline ends. CDR3 size: 16 residues. For the CDR3, the DNA is TGCGCCAGCACCATTAGGATGTGGGGCCGGACCTATGGCTACACCTTC. Translated, it gives CASTIRMWGRTYGYTF.

As DNA, the CDR3 is TGCGCCAGCAGCCAAGCGTCGAGCGGGACGGGAGATACGCAGTATTTT. This codes for CASSQASSGTGDTQYF. V and J are TRBV4-3 and TRBJ2-3, with TRBD2 matching 7 bases. The V gene's germline CDR1 is LGHNA and CDR2 YSLEER. J gave up 5 bases and V 1 base, and 9 bases lay outside the gene matches. The CDR3 runs 16 residues.

In its sample, this clonotype was seen many times. This chain connects TRBV5-1 to TRBJ1-1, with TRBD1 as a possible D gene (5 bases). In germline, CDR1 is SGHRS, CDR2 YFSETQ. The V end lost 1 base, the J end lost 10 bases, and 14 bases lay between the germline ends. This CDR3 contains 13 residues. The CDR3 loop is CASSLPGREGAFF. CDR3 bases: TGCGCCAGCAGCTTGCCAGGGCGAGAGGGAGCTTTCTTT. The whole variable domain, filled in from reference TRBV5-1 and TRBJ1-1, reads KAGVTQTPRYLIKTRGQQVTLSCSPISGHRSVSWYQQTPGQGLQFLFEYFSETQRNKGNFPGRFSGRQFSNSRSEMNVSTLELGDSALYLCASSLPGREGAFFGQGTRLTVV.

V gene TRBV20-1 combines with J gene TRBJ1-4; D is undetermined. The CDR3 covers 11 residues. Germline CDR1 reads DFQATT; CDR2 reads SNEGSKA (reference sequence). Trimming took 0 bases from V and 8 from J, leaving 4 bases between them. Written as DNA, the CDR3 is TGCAGTGCTAGAGATAACGAAAAACTGTTTTTT. As protein: CSARDNEKLFF.

The table lists this clonotype with a few counts. The chain joins TRBV7-3 to TRBJ2-2, with D perhaps matching TRBD2 (6 bases). There are 16 residues in the CDR3. CDR1 is SGHTA and CDR2 is FQGTGA in the germline V gene. The ends were cut back, 0 bases at V and 2 bases at J, with 10 bases in the middle. Written as DNA, the CDR3 is TGTGCCAGCAGCTTAACCGGGACTGGAAACACCGGGGAGCTGTTTTTT. This encodes CASSLTGTGNTGELFF. Looking up the rest from reference TRBV7-3 and TRBJ2-2 gives the full variable domain: GAGVSQTPSNKVTEKGKYVELRCDPISGHTALYWYRQSLGQGPEFLIYFQGTGAADDSGLPNDRFFAVRPEGSVSTLKIQRTERGDSAVYLCASSLTGTGNTGELFFGEGSRLTVL.